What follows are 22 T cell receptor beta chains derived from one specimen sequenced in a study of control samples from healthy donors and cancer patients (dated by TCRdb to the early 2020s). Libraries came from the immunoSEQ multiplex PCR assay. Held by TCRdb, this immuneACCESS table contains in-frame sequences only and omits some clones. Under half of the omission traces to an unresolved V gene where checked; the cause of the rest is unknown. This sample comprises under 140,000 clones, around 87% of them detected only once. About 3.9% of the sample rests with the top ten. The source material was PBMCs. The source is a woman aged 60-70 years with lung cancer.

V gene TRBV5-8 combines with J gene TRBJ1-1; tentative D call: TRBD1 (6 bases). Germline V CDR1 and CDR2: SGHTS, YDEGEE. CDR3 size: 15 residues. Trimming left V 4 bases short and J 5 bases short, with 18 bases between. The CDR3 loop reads CASSRGGGSLTEAFF. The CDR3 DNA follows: TGTGCCAGCAGCCGGGGAGGGGGAAGTTTGACTGAAGCTTTCTTT. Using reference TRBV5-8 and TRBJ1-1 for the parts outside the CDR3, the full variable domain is EAGVTQSPTHLIKTRGQQATLRCSPISGHTSVYWYQQALGLGLQFLLWYDEGEERNRGNFPPRFSGRQFPNYSSELNVNALELEDSALYLCASSRGGGSLTEAFFGQGTRLTVV.

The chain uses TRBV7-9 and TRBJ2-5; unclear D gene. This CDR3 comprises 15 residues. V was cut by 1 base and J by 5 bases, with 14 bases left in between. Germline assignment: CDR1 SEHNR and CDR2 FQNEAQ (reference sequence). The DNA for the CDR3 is TGTGCCAGCAGCTTAGAGGCCCAAGTCTTGGAGACCCAGTACTTC. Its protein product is CASSLEAQVLETQYF. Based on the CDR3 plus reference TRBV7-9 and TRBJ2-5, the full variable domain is DTGVSQNPRHKITKRGQNVTFRCDPISEHNRLYWYRQTLGQGPEFLTYFQNEAQLEKSRLLSDRFSAERPKGSFSTLEIQRTEQGDSAMYLCASSLEAQVLETQYFGPGTRLLVL.

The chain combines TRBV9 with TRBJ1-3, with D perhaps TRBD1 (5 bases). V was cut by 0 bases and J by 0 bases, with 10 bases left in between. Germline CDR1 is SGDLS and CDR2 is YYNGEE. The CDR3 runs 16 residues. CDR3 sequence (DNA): TGTGCCAGCAGCGTAGCGGGACTATCCTCTGGAAACACCATATATTTT. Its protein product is CASSVAGLSSGNTIYF.

CDR3 in DNA: TGTGCCAGCTCACCGGGAGGGCTGGAGAAACTGTTTTTT. Its translation is CASSPGGLEKLFF. The rearrangement uses TRBV18 and TRBJ1-4; D is ambiguous. V lost 3 bases and J 11 bases, leaving 13 bases between the germline ends. There are 13 residues in the CDR3. Germline CDR1 reads KGHSH; CDR2 reads LQKENI.

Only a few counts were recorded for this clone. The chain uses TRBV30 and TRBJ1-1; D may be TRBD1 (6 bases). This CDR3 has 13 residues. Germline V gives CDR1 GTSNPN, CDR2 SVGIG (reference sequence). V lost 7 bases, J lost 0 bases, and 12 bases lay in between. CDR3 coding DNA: TGTGCCTCTCTACAGGGTCTGAACACTGAAGCTTTCTTT. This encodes CASLQGLNTEAFF.

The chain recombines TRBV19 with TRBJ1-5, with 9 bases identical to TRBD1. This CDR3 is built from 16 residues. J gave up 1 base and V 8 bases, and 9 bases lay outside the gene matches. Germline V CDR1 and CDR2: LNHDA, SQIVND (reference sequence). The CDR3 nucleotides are TGTGCCAGTCAGCGGGACAGGGCGGCAAGCAATCAGCCCCAGCATTTT. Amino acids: CASQRDRAASNQPQHF. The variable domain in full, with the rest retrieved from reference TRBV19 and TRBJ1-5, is DGGITQSPKYLFRKEGQNVTLSCEQNLNHDAMYWYRQDPGQGLRLIYYSQIVNDFQKGDIAEGYSVSREKKESFPLTVTSAQKNPTAFYLCASQRDRAASNQPQHFGDGTRLSIL.

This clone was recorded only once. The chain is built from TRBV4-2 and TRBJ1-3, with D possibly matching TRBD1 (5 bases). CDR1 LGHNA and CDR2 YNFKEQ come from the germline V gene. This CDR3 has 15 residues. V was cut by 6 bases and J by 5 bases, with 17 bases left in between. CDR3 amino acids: CASSPLGTGRNTIYF. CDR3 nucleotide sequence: TGTGCCAGCAGTCCTTTGGGGACTGGGCGAAACACCATATATTTT.

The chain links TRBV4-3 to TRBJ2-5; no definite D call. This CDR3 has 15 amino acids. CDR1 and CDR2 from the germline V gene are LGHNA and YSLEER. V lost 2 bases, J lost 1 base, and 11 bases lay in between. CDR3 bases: TGCGCCAGCAGCCAAATGTTAGGGTCCCAAGAGACCCAGTACTTC. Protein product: CASSQMLGSQETQYF.

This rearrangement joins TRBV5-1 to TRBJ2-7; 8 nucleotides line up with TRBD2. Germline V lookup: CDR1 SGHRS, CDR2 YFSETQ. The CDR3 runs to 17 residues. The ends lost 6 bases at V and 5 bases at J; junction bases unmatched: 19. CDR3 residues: CASNSGLTGGPLNEQYF. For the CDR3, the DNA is TGCGCCAGCAATTCGGGCTTGACGGGAGGGCCTCTGAACGAGCAGTACTTC.

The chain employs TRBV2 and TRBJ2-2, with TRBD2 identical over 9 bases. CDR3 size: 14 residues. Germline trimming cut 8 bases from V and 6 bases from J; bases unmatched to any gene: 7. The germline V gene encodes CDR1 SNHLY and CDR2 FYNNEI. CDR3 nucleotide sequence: TGTGCCAGCGGTCCGGGACTAGCTTCCGGGGAGCTGTTTTTT. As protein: CASGPGLASGELFF. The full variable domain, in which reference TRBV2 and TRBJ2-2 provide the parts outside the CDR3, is EPEVTQTPSHQVTQMGQEVILRCVPISNHLYFYWYRQILGQKVEFLVSFYNNEISEKSEIFDDQFSVERPDGSNFTLKIRSTKLEDSAMYFCASGPGLASGELFFGEGSRLTVL.

The CDR3 here is CASSPGQGENTIYF. The CDR3 DNA is TGTGCCAGCAGCCCCGGACAGGGTGAAAACACCATATATTTT. The chain joins TRBV5-4 to TRBJ1-3; 8 nucleotides align to TRBD1. CDR3 length: 14 amino acids. The germline V gene has CDR1 SGHNT and CDR2 YYREEE (reference sequence). Trimming cost V 4 bases and J 6 bases; bases outside gene matches: 6.

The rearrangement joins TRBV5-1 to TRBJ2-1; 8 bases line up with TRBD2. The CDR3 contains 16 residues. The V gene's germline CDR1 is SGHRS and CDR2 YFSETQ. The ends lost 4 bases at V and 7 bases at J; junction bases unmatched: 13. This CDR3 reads CASSATSGGGTNEQFF. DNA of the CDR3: TGCGCCAGCAGCGCTACTAGCGGAGGTGGGACTAATGAGCAGTTCTTC. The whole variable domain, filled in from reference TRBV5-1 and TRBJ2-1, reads KAGVTQTPRYLIKTRGQQVTLSCSPISGHRSVSWYQQTPGQGLQFLFEYFSETQRNKGNFPGRFSGRQFSNSRSEMNVSTLELGDSALYLCASSATSGGGTNEQFFGPGTRLTVL.

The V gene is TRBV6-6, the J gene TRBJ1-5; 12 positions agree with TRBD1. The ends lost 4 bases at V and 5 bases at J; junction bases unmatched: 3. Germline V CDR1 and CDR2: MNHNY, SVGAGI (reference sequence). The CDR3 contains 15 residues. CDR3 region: CASSWGQGADQPQHF. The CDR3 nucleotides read TGTGCCAGCAGTTGGGGACAGGGGGCTGATCAGCCCCAGCATTTT.

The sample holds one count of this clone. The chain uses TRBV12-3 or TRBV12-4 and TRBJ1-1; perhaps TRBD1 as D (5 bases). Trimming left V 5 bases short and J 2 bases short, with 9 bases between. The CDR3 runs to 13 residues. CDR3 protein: CASSPGLNTEAFF. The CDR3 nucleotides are TGTGCCAGCAGTCCGGGACTTAACACTGAAGCTTTCTTT.

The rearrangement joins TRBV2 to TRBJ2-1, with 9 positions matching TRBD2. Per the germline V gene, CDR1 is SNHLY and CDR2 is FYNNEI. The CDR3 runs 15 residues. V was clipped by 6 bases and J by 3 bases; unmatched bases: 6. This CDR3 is CASSLSGGNYNEQFF. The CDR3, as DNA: TGTGCCAGCAGCCTCAGCGGGGGGAACTACAATGAGCAGTTCTTC. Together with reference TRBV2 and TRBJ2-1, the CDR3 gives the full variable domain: EPEVTQTPSHQVTQMGQEVILRCVPISNHLYFYWYRQILGQKVEFLVSFYNNEISEKSEIFDDQFSVERPDGSNFTLKIRSTKLEDSAMYFCASSLSGGNYNEQFFGPGTRLTVL.

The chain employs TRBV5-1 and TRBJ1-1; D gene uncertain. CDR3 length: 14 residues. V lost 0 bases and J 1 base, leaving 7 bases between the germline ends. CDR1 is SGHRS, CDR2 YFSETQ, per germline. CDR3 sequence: CASSLASRNTEAFF. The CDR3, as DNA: TGCGCCAGCAGCTTGGCTAGTAGGAACACTGAAGCTTTCTTT.

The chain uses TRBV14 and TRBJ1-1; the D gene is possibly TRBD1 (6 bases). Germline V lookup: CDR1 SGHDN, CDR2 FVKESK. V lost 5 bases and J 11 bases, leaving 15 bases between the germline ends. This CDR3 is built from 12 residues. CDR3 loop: CASSEGVMSAFF. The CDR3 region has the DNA TGTGCCAGCAGCGAGGGGGTTATGAGCGCTTTCTTT. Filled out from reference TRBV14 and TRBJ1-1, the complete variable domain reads EAGVTQFPSHSVIEKGQTVTLRCDPISGHDNLYWYRRVMGKEIKFLLHFVKESKQDESGMPNNRFLAERTGGTYSTLKVQPAELEDSGVYFCASSEGVMSAFFGQGTRLTVV.

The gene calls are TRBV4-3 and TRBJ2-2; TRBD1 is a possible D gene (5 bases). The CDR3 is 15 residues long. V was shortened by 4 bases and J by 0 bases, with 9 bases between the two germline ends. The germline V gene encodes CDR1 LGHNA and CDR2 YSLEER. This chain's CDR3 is CASSLDTTNTGELFF. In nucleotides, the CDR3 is TGCGCCAGCAGCCTGGACACAACGAACACCGGGGAGCTGTTTTTT.

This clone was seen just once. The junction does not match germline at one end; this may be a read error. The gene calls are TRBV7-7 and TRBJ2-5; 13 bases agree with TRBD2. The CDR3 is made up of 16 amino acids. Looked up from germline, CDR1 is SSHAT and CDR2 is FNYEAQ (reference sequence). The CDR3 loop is CASSRGLAGVEETQYF. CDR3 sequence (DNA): TGTGCTAGCAGCAGAGGACTAGCGGGAGTAGAGGAGACCCAGTACTTC. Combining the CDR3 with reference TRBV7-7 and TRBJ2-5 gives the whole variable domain GAGVSQSPRYKVTKRGQDVTLRCDPISSHATLYWYQQALGQGPEFLTYFNYEAQPDKSGLPSDRFSAERPEGSISTLTIQRTEQRDSAMYRCASSRGLAGVEETQYFGPGTRLLVL.

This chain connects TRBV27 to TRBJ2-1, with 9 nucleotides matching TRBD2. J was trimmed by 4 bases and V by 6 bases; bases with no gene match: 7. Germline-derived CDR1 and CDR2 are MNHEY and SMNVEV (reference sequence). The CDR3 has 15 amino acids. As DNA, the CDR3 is TGTGCCAGCAGAGCCCCCAGCGGGGGGTACAATGAGCAGTTCTTC. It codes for CASRAPSGGYNEQFF.

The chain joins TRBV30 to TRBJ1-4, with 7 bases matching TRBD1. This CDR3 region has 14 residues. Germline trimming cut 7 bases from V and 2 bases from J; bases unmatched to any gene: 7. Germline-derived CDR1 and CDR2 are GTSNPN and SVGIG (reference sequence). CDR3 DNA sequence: TGTGCCTCCGAAAGGGGGCACACTAATGAAAAACTGTTTTTT. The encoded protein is CASERGHTNEKLFF.

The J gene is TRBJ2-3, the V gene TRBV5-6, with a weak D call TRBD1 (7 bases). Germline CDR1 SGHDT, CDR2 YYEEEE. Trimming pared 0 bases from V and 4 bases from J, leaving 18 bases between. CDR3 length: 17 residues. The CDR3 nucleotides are TGTGCCAGCAGCTTGGTGCGGGACAGCGCACAATCAGATACGCAGTATTTT. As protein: CASSLVRDSAQSDTQYF.